The 17 T cell receptor beta chains below were found in one sample sequenced in a study of neurological immune-mediated disorders. TCRdb recomputed calls from the 5' RACE reads with MiXCR, one row per CDR3 protein. The sample includes about 71,000 distinct CDR3 sequences, roughly 10% seen only once; the top ten take around a tenth. Time point defined: longitudinal time-point 1 (baseline). The material sequenced was PBMCs. These receptors were obtained from a man aged 30-40 years in good health.

Worth noting for this clonotype: The limits of the CDR3 on the DNA are not certain, so only TCRdb's listed CDR3 is given. The rearrangement joins TRBV28 to TRBJ1-1; the table assigns TRBD1, which was not confirmed against the DNA. Germline V gene lookup returns CDR1 MDHEN and CDR2 SYDVKM. 24 amino acids form the CDR3, both terminal residues included. CDR3 region: CASSSPLYNEQFFGPGTPNTEAFF.

This clonotype appeared many times. The V gene is TRBV20-1, the J gene TRBJ2-3; D might be TRBD2 (5 bases). This CDR3 contains 15 residues. Germline V gives CDR1 DFQATT, CDR2 SNEGSKA (reference sequence). Trimming took 3 bases from V and 2 from J, leaving 15 bases between them. The CDR3 coding sequence is TGCAGTGCTAGCTTTCGAGCGGCACTCACAGATACGCAGTATTTT. Its translation is CSASFRAALTDTQYF.

This clonotype was picked up many times. The V gene is TRBV6-1, the J gene TRBJ2-1; a weak D match, TRBD1 (7 bases). The V end lost 6 bases, the J end lost 8 bases, and 17 bases lay between the germline ends. The CDR3 is made up of 14 amino acids. Germline V gene lookup returns CDR1 MNHNS and CDR2 SASEGT. Here the CDR3 DNA reads TGTGCCAGCAGAAGATTCGGAGGGGGCGATGAGCAGTTCTTC. Protein product: CASRRFGGGDEQFF.

This clonotype has ten or more counts. V gene TRBV10-3 combines with J gene TRBJ2-3; weak D call: TRBD2 (6 bases). The ends were cut back, 0 bases at V and 0 bases at J, with 13 bases in the middle. Germline assignment: CDR1 ENHRY and CDR2 SYGVKD. The CDR3 consists of 17 residues. The CDR3, as DNA: TGTGCCATCAGTGAGTCGGAAGGGACTCGGAGCACAGATACGCAGTATTTT. This encodes CAISESEGTRSTDTQYF.

In this sample, this clonotype turned up many times. The chain combines TRBV7-8 with TRBJ1-4; no definite D call. Trimming took 1 base from V and 7 from J, leaving 13 bases between them. This CDR3 region has 15 residues. Germline assignment: CDR1 SGHVS and CDR2 FQNEAQ. CDR3 sequence (DNA): TGTGCCAGCAGCTTAGAAAATTCTTTCGGTGAAAAACTGTTTTTT. This encodes CASSLENSFGEKLFF.

Ten or more counts support this clonotype. The V call is TRBV2, the J call TRBJ2-1; D may be TRBD2 (6 bases). Germline CDR1 is SNHLY and CDR2 is FYNNEI. The CDR3 totals 13 residues. The V end lost 8 bases, the J end lost 6 bases, and 14 bases lay between the germline ends. CDR3: CASLRDSGNEQFF. In DNA form, the CDR3 reads TGTGCCAGCCTACGGGACTCCGGCAATGAGCAGTTCTTC.

This clonotype was counted at least ten times. This chain links TRBV29-1 with TRBJ2-3; 9 bases align to TRBD2. The CDR3 extends over 13 amino acids. The germline gives CDR1 SQVTM, CDR2 ANQGSEA. Unmatched junction bases numbered 3, after V lost 6 bases and J lost 2 bases. CDR3 sequence: CSVLAGTTDTQYF. The CDR3 bases are TGCAGCGTCCTAGCGGGAACCACAGATACGCAGTATTTT.

This sequence joins TRBV20-1 and TRBJ2-7, with 13 positions matching TRBD2. The CDR3 is 14 residues long. Germline CDR1 and CDR2: DFQATT and SNEGSKA (reference sequence). Unmatched junction bases numbered 7, after V lost 5 bases and J lost 6 bases. CDR3 sequence reads: CSAPGLAGEIEQYF. The DNA of the CDR3 is TGCAGTGCTCCCGGACTAGCGGGAGAGATCGAGCAGTACTTC.

This clonotype came up a few times. V is TRBV20-1 and J is TRBJ2-1; TRBD2 aligns across 12 bases. The CDR3 runs 15 residues. The germline CDR1 and CDR2 sequences are DFQATT and SNEGSKA (reference sequence). This CDR3 reads CSGGLAGPSYNEQFF. The CDR3 DNA reads TGCAGCGGAGGACTAGCGGGACCATCCTACAATGAGCAGTTCTTC.

This clonotype was seen many times. V usage is TRBV14 and J usage is TRBJ2-6; no reliable D call. V lost 0 bases and J lost 0, with 15 bases in between. The CDR3 runs to 19 residues. Germline V lookup: CDR1 SGHDN, CDR2 FVKESK. This chain's CDR3 is CASSQDRGYVRSGANVLTF. CDR3 coding DNA: TGTGCCAGCAGCCAAGATCGCGGATACGTCCGCTCTGGGGCCAACGTCCTGACTTTC.

This clonotype has at least ten counts. This chain uses TRBV2 with TRBJ1-4; 7 nucleotides agree with TRBD1. From germline, CDR1 is SNHLY and CDR2 FYNNEI. The CDR3 has 14 amino acids. J gave up 5 bases and V 6 bases, and 6 bases lay outside the gene matches. CDR3 bases: TGTGCCAGCAGGCAAGGGACAGCGAATGAAAAACTGTTTTTT. Its protein product is CASRQGTANEKLFF.

In this sample, this clonotype turned up many times. V usage is TRBV29-1 and J usage is TRBJ2-3; TRBD2 aligns across 12 bases. The germline V gene has CDR1 SQVTM and CDR2 ANQGSEA. This CDR3 is built from 16 residues. Trimming cost V 2 bases and J 4 bases; bases outside gene matches: 7. In nucleotides, the CDR3 is TGCAGCGTTGAATCAGGACTAGCGGGGCAATCAGATACGCAGTATTTT. Translated, it gives CSVESGLAGQSDTQYF.

This clonotype was seen many times. This chain links TRBV6-5 with TRBJ2-2; weak D call: TRBD1 (6 bases). The CDR3 length is 14 residues. Trimming left V 6 bases short and J 5 bases short, with 13 bases between. Germline-derived CDR1 and CDR2 are MNHEY and SVGAGI. The CDR3 DNA is TGTGCCAGCAGACGCCACAGGGAAACCGGGGAGCTGTTTTTT. Translated: CASRRHRETGELFF.

Many counts were recorded for this clonotype. The CDR3 bases are TGCAGCGTTGAAGAAAAGGAGGGTTCACCCCTCCACTTT. Translating gives CSVEEKEGSPLHF. V gene TRBV29-1 combines with J gene TRBJ1-6; D is ambiguous. V was clipped by 0 bases and J by 9 bases, with 9 bases between them. Per the germline V gene, CDR1 is SQVTM and CDR2 is ANQGSEA. The CDR3 spans 13 residues.

This clonotype was seen many times. The rearrangement joins TRBV24-1 to TRBJ2-3, with 8 nucleotides matching TRBD2. V lost 4 bases and J lost 0; bases outside the gene matches: 5. Germline V CDR1 and CDR2: KGHDR, SFDVKD. The CDR3 has 16 residues. The CDR3 region has the DNA TGTGCCACCAGTGAACCAACTAGCGGAAGCACAGATACGCAGTATTTT. As protein: CATSEPTSGSTDTQYF.

In this sample, this clonotype turned up many times. V gene TRBV6-2 or TRBV6-3 combines with J gene TRBJ2-1; possibly TRBD1 or TRBD2 for D (6 bases each). Deletions cut 2 bases from V and 5 bases from J, with 13 bases between. Germline values: CDR1 MNHEY, CDR2 SVGEGT. This CDR3 comprises 15 residues. CDR3 in DNA: TGTGCCAGCAGTTACGGGGGGCGAAGCAACAATGAGCAGTTCTTC. This encodes CASSYGGRSNNEQFF.

The V gene is TRBV15, the J gene TRBJ2-1; no clear D. The CDR3 covers 13 residues. CDR1 is LNHNV, CDR2 YYDKDF, per germline (reference sequence). Trimming removed 3 bases from V and 7 bases from J, with 10 bases in between. DNA of the CDR3: TGTGCCACCAGCAGCTTAGTGTTAAATGAGCAGTTCTTC. Translating gives CATSSLVLNEQFF.